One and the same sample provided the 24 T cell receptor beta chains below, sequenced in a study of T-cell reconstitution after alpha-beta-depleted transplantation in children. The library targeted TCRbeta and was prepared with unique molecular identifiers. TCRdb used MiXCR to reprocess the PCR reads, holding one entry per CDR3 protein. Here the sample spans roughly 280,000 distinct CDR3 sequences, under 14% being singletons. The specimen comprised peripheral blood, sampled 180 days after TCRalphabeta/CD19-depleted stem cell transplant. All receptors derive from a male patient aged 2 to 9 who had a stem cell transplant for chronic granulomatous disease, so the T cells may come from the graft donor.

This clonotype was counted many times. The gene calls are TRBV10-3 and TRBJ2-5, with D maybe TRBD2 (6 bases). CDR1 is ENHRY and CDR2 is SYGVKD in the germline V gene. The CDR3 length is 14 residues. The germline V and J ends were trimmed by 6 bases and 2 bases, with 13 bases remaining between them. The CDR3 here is CAIRSGSPQETQYF. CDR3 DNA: TGTGCCATCAGGAGCGGGTCCCCTCAAGAGACCCAGTACTTC.

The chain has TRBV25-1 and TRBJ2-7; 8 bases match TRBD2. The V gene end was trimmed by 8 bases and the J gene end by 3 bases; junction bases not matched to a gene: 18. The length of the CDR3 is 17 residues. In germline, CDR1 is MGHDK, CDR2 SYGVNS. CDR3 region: CASREGGSGKDGYEQYF. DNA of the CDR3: TGTGCCAGCCGAGAAGGGGGTAGCGGGAAAGACGGCTACGAGCAGTACTTC.

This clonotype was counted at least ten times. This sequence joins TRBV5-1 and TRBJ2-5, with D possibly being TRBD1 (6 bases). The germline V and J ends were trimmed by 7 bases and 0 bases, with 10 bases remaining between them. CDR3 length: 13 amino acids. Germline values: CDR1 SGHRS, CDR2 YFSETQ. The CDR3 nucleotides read TGCGCCAGCGAGGACAGCAACCAAGAGACCCAGTACTTC. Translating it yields CASEDSNQETQYF.

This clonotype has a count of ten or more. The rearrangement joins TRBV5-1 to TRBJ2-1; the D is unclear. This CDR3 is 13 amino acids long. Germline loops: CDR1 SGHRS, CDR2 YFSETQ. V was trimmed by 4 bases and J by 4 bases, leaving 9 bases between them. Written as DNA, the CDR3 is TGCGCCAGCAGCCCTCACACATACAATGAGCAGTTCTTC. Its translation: CASSPHTYNEQFF. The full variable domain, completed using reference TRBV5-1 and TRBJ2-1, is KAGVTQTPRYLIKTRGQQVTLSCSPISGHRSVSWYQQTPGQGLQFLFEYFSETQRNKGNFPGRFSGRQFSNSRSEMNVSTLELGDSALYLCASSPHTYNEQFFGPGTRLTVL.

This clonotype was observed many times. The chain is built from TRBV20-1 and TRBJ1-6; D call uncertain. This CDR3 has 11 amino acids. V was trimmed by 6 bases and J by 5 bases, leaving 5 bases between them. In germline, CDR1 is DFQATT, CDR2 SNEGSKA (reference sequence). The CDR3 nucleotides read TGCAGTGCGGTAGATAATTCACCCCTCCACTTT. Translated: CSAVDNSPLHF.

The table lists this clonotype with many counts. For the CDR3, the DNA is TGTGCCAGCAGCTTAGGGTACTTC. The encoded protein is CASSLGYF. The chain uses TRBV7-9 and TRBJ2-7; D not certain. CDR3 length: 8 amino acids. The ends were cut back, 1 base at V and 12 bases at J, with 1 base in the middle. Germline V gene data show CDR1 as SEHNR and CDR2 as FQNEAQ (reference sequence).

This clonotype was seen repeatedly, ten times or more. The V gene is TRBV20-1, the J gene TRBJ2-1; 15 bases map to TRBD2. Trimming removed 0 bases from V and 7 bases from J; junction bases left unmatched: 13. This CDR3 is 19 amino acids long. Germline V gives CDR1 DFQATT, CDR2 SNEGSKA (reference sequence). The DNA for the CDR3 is TGCAGTGCTAGAGATCCCGTGGGACTAGCGGGAGGTGTTGCAAATGAGCAGTTCTTC. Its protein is CSARDPVGLAGGVANEQFF.

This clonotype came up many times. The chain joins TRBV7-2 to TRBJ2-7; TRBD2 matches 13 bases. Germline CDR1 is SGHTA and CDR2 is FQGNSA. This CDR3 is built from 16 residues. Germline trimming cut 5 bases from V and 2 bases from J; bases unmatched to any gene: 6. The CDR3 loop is CASSPTGTSGTYEQYF. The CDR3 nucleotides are TGTGCCAGCAGCCCCACGGGGACTAGCGGGACCTACGAGCAGTACTTC.

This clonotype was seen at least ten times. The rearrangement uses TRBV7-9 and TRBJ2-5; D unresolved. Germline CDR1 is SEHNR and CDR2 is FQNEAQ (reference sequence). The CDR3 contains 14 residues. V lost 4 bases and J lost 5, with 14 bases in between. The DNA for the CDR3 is TGTGCCAGCAGCTCCCCCCCAGAAACGGAGACCCAGTACTTC. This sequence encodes CASSSPPETETQYF. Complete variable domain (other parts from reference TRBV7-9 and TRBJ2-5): DTGVSQNPRHKITKRGQNVTFRCDPISEHNRLYWYRQTLGQGPEFLTYFQNEAQLEKSRLLSDRFSAERPKGSFSTLEIQRTEQGDSAMYLCASSSPPETETQYFGPGTRLLVL.

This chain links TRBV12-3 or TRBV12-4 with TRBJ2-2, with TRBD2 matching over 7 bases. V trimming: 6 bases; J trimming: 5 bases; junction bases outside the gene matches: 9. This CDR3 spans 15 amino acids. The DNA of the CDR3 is TGTGCCAGCAGCCCCTCCGGGAGGCGAACCGGGGAGCTGTTTTTT. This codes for CASSPSGRRTGELFF.

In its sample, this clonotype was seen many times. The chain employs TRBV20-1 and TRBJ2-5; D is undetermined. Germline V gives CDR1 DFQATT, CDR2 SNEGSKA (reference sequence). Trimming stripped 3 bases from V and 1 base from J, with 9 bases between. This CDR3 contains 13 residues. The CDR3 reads CSARGGAQETQYF. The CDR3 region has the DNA TGCAGTGCTAGGGGCGGCGCCCAAGAGACCCAGTACTTC.

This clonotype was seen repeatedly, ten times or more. The CDR3 coding sequence is TGTGCCAGCAGCCAAGCACAGGTCGGGGAGCTGTTTTTT. It is translated as CASSQAQVGELFF. The genes are TRBV3-1 and TRBJ2-2, with D tentatively TRBD1 (5 bases). The CDR3 sequence is 13 residues long. V was cut by 1 base and J by 7 bases, with 7 bases left in between. Germline V gene data show CDR1 as LGHDT and CDR2 as YNNKEL (reference sequence).

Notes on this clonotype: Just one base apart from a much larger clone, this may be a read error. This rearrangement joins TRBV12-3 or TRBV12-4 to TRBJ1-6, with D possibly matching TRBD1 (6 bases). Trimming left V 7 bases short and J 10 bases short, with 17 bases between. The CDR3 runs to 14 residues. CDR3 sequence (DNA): TGTGCCAGCAATCGGGACAACAACGGATCACCCCTCCACTTT. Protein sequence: CASNRDNNGSPLHF.

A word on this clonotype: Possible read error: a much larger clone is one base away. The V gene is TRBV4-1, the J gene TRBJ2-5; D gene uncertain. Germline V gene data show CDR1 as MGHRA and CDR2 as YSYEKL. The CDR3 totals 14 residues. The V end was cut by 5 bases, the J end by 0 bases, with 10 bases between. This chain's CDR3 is CASSEVSYQETQYF. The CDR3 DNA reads TGCGCCAGCAGCGAAGTAAGCTACCAAGAGACCCAGTACTTC.

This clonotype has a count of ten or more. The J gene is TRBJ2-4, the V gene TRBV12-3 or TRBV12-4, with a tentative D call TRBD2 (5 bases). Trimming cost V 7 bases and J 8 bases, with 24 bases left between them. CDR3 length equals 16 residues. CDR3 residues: CASNYYGPGGGYIQYF. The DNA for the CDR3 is TGTGCCAGCAATTATTACGGCCCCGGTGGCGGGTACATTCAGTACTTC.

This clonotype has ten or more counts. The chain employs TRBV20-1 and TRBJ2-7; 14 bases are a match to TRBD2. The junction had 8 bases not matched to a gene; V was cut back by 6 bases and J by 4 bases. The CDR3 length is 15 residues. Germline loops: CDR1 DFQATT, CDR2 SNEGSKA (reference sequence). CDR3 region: CSARKGTSGSYEQYF. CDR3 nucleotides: TGCAGTGCGCGGAAAGGGACTAGCGGGAGTTACGAGCAGTACTTC.

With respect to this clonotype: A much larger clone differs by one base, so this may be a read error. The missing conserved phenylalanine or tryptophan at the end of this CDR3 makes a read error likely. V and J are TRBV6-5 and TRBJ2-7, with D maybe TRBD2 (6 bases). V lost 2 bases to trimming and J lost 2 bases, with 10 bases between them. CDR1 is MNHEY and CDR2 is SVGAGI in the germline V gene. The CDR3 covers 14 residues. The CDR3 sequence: CASSYRREPYEQYL. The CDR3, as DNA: TGTGCCAGCAGTTACCGGAGGGAACCCTACGAGCAGTACTTG.

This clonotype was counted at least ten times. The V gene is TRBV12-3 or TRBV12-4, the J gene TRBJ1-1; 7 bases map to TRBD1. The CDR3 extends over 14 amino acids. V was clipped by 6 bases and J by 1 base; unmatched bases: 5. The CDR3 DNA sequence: TGTGCCAGCAGCCGGACAGGCCAGAACACTGAAGCTTTCTTT. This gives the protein CASSRTGQNTEAFF.

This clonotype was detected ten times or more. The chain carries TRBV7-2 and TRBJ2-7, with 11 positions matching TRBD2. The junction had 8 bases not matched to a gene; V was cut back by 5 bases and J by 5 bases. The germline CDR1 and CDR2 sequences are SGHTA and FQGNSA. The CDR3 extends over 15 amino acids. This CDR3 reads CASSVLAGGIDEQYF. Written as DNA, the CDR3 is TGTGCCAGCAGCGTTTTAGCGGGGGGGATCGACGAGCAGTACTTC.

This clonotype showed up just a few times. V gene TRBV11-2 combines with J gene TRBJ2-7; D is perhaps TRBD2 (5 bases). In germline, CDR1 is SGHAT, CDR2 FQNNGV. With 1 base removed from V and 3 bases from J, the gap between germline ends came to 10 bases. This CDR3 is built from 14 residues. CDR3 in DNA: TGTGCCAGCAGCTTAGGGCCCGAGGGCTACGAGCAGTACTTC. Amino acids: CASSLGPEGYEQYF.

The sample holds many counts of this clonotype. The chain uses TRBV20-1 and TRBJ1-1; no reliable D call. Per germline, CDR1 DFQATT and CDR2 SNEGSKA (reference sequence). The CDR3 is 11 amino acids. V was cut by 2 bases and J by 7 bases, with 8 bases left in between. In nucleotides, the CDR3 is TGCAGTGCTAGACACCAGAATGAAGCTTTCTTT. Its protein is CSARHQNEAFF.

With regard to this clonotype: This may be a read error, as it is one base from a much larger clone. CDR3: CASSQAPLGWGLFF. The CDR3 DNA is TGCGCCAGCAGCCAAGCCCCTTTGGGCTGGGGACTGTTCTTC. The chain links TRBV4-1 to TRBJ2-1; perhaps TRBD2 as D (6 bases). Trimming removed 1 base at V and 15 bases at J, with 19 bases between. CDR3 length equals 14 residues. Germline V gene sequence: CDR1 MGHRA, CDR2 YSYEKL.

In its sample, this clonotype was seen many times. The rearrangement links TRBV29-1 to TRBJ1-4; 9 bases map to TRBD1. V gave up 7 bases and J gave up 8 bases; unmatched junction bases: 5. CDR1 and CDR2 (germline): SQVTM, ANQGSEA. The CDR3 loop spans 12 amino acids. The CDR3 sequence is CSAGTGNEKLFF. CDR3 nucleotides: TGCAGCGCCGGGACAGGGAACGAAAAACTGTTTTTT. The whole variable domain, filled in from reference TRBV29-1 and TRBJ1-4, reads SAVISQKPSRDICQRGTSLTIQCQVDSQVTMMFWYRQQPGQSLTLIATANQGSEATYESGFVIDKFPISRPNLTFSTLTVSNMSPEDSSIYLCSAGTGNEKLFFGSGTQLSVL.

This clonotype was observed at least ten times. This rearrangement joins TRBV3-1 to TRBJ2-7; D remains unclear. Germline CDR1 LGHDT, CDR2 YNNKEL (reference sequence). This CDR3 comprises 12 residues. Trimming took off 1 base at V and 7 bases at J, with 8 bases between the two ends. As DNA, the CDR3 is TGTGCCAGCAGCCAAGCGGCTACGGAGCAGTACTTC. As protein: CASSQAATEQYF.